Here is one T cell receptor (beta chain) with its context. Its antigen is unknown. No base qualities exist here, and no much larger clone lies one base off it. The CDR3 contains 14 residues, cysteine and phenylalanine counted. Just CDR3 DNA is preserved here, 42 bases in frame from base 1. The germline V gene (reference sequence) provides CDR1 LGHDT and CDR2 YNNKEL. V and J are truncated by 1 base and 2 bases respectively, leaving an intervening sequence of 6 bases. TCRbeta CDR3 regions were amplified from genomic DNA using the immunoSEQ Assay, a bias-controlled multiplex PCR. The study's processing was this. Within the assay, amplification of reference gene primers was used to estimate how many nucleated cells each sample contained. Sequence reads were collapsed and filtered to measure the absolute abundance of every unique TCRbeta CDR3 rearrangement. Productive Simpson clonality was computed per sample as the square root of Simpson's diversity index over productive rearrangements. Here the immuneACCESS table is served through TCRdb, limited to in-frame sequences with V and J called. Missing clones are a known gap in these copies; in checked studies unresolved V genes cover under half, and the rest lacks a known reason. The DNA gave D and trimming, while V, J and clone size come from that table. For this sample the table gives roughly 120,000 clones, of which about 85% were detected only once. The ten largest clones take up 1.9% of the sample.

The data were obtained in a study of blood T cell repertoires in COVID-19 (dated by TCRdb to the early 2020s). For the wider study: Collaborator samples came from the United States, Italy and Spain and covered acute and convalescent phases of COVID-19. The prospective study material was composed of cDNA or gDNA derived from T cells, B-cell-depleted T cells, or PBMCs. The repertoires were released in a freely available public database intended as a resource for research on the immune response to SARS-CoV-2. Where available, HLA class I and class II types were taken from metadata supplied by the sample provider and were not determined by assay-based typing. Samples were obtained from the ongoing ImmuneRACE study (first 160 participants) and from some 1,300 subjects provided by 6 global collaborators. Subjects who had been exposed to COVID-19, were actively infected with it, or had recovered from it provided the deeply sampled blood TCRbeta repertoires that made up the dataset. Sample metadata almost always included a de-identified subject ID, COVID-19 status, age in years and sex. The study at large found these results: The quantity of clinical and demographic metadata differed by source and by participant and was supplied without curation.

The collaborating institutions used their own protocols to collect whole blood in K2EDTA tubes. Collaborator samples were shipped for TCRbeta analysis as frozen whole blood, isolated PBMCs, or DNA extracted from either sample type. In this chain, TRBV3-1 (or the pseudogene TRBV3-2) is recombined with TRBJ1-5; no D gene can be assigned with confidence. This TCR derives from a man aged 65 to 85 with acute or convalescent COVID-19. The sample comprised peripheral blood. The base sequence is TGTGCCAGCAGCCAAGGGCAAGGCAATCAGCCCCAGCATTTT. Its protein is CASSQGQGNQPQHF.